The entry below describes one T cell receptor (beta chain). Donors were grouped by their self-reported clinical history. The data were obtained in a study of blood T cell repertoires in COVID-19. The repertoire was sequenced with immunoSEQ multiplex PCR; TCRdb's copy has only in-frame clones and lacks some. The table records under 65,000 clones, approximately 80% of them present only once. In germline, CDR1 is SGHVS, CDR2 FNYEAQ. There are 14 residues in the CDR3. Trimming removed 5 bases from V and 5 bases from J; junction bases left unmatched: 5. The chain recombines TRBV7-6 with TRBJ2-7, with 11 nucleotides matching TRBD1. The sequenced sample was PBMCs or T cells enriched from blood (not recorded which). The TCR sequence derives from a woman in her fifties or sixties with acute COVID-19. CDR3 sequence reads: CASSRGQGADEQYF. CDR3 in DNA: TGTGCCAGCAGCCGTGGACAGGGGGCGGACGAGCAGTACTTC.